Listed below are T cell receptor beta chains from one sample, sequenced in a study of shared clonotypes between healthy human individuals. Produced via immunoSEQ multiplex PCR; TCRdb's table is partial and in-frame only. The repertoire includes roughly 1,000,000 clones, roughly 74% of them detected once, and 0.4% to 0.55% sits in the top ten. Sequencing was done on a sample of memory CD4+ T cells from PBMCs. These receptors all stem from a man in his late teens or twenties in good health. Some clones in this sample may be carry-over from other donors' samples. Each CDR3 is given with its conserved first and last residue. The D gene is left open where the match is weak. Not all rows give a size; the values are once, few, many and, for expanded clones, a class.

.	.	TRBV27	TRBJ2-5	TGTGCCAGCAGCTCCCGGGACTTACAAGAGACCCAGTACTTC	CASSSRDLQETQYF
once	TRBD1	TRBV14	TRBJ2-7	TGTGCCAGCAGCCCGCTTGGGACAGGCCATGCCTACGAGCAGTACTTC	CASSPLGTGHAYEQYF
.	TRBD1	TRBV7-2	TRBJ1-2	TGTGCCAGCACCGAACCCTTGGGACAGGGGGCGCGGGATGGCTACACCTTC	CASTEPLGQGARDGYTF
.	TRBD2	TRBV5-4	TRBJ2-2	TGTGCCAGCAGCTTGCCTAGCGGGAGGGGGGAGCTGTTTTTT	CASSLPSGRGELFF
once	.	TRBV28	TRBJ1-5	TGTGCCAGCAGTTTGTCAAGGCAGCGACCTAATCAGCCCCAGCATTTT	CASSLSRQRPNQPQHF
.	TRBD1	TRBV11-2	TRBJ2-3	TGTGCCAGCAGCTTAGTGTTATTCAGGGGGAGCACAGATACGCAGTATTTT	CASSLVLFRGSTDTQYF
.	TRBD2	TRBV29-1	TRBJ2-5	TGCAGCGTTGGGTTAGCGGGAGGGCGGTTGCGGGAGACCCAGTACTTC	CSVGLAGGRLRETQYF
.	.	TRBV30	TRBJ2-5	TGTGCCTGGAGTCCACCCTTGGACTGGAGGGAGACCCAGTACTTC	CAWSPPLDWRETQYF
.	TRBD1	TRBV6-1	TRBJ2-7	TGTGCCAGCAGCTGGGACAGGCCCTCGCGTGAGCAGTACTTC	CASSWDRPSREQYF
once	.	TRBV27	TRBJ2-1	TGTGCCAGCAGTTTATGGTCGGGTGGGATGGACCCGTTGAGTGACAATGAGCAGTTCTTC	CASSLWSGGMDPLSDNEQFF
.	TRBD2	TRBV6-5	TRBJ2-1	TGTGCCAGCACCTTAGCGGGGAACTACAATGAGCAGTTCTTC	CASTLAGNYNEQFF
.	.	TRBV28	TRBJ1-1	TGTGCCAGCAGTTTATGGGGACAACTGAACACTGAAGCTTTCTTT	CASSLWGQLNTEAFF
.	.	TRBV6-1	TRBJ1-2	TGTGCCAGCAGCCTGTTACACCCCGGCTATGGCTACACCTTC	CASSLLHPGYGYTF
.	.	TRBV30	TRBJ1-1	TGTGCCTGGGCGGTCGGGGTTGGCACTGAAGCTTTCTTT	CAWAVGVGTEAFF
.	TRBD2	TRBV7-2	TRBJ2-3	TGTGCCAGCAGCTTCCAGCGGGAGACGGGTACGCAGTATTTT	CASSFQRETGTQYF
few	.	TRBV27	TRBJ2-1	TGTGCCAGCAGTTTCTACAATGAGCAGTTCTTC	CASSFYNEQFF
.	TRBD2	TRBV11-2	TRBJ2-5	TGTGCCAGCAGCTTAAACGGCGGCGGGAGGGCAGAGACCCAGTACTTC	CASSLNGGGRAETQYF
.	TRBD2	TRBV6-6	TRBJ2-3	TGTGCCAGCAGTCCTTCTAGCGGGAGCAGGGGAAATACGCAGTATTTT	CASSPSSGSRGNTQYF
many	.	TRBV14	TRBJ2-7	TGTGCCAGCAGCATGCCGGGAGCACCTTACGAGCAGTACTTC	CASSMPGAPYEQYF
.	.	TRBV19	TRBJ2-7	TGTGCCAGTAGGGGACTCCACTCTGGTTACGAGCAGTACTTC	CASRGLHSGYEQYF
.	TRBD1	TRBV7-9	TRBJ2-2	TGTGCCAGCAGCTTAGCGAAGGGGGCATTCGGGGAGCTGTTTTTT	CASSLAKGAFGELFF
.	TRBD2	TRBV5-1	TRBJ2-5	TGCGCCAGCAGCTTGTTGCGGGAGGGCCGGGGAGAGACCCAGTACTTC	CASSLLREGRGETQYF
once	.	TRBV7-2	TRBJ1-5	TGTGCCAGCAGCTCCACGGGGTCTCAGCCCCAGCATTTT	CASSSTGSQPQHF
.	TRBD1	TRBV5-1	TRBJ1-2	TGCGCCAGCAGCCAGGGACAGGGGGACAACTATGGCTACACCTTC	CASSQGQGDNYGYTF
.	.	TRBV18	TRBJ2-7	TGTGCCAGCTCACCAGGGACGGCCAAGACCTACGAGCAGTACTTC	CASSPGTAKTYEQYF
.	.	TRBV28	TRBJ2-7	TGTGCCAGCGGAGACAGCTCCTACGAGCAGTACTTC	CASGDSSYEQYF
once	TRBD1	TRBV30	TRBJ2-1	TGTGCCTGGAGTGCGGGGACAGGGACGTTCTTC	CAWSAGTGTFF
.	.	TRBV6-8	TRBJ2-7	TGTGCCAGCAGTGATGAAAACGGGACGGTAGACTACGAGCAGTACTTC	CASSDENGTVDYEQYF
.	.	TRBV10-2	TRBJ2-1	TGCGCCAGCAGTGAGTCGGGTGAGCAGTTCTTC	CASSESGEQFF
.	.	TRBV11-1	TRBJ1-2	TGTGCCAGCAGTGTAATAGGGGCCGGCGGCTACACCTTC	CASSVIGAGGYTF
.	TRBD2	TRBV5-3	TRBJ2-1	TGTGCCAGAAGCTTGAATTTTGGGACTAGATGCAATGAGCAGTTCTTC	CARSLNFGTRCNEQFF
.	.	TRBV18	TRBJ2-7	TGTGCCAGCTCACCGGGACGGGGAATCTACGAGCAGTACTTC	CASSPGRGIYEQYF